What follows are 28 T cell receptor beta chains derived from one specimen sequenced in a study of T cell changes during pregnancy in multiple sclerosis. Data came from immunoSEQ multiplex PCR; TCRdb stores just in-frame clones and leaves some out. This table has 70,000 to 80,000 clones, around 94% appearing once. Specimen: peripheral blood, collected in the third trimester of pregnancy. Source of these receptors: a female donor with multiple sclerosis, enrolled in a pregnancy study.

V usage is TRBV7-8 and J usage is TRBJ1-2; a weak D match, TRBD1 (5 bases). This CDR3 is built from 15 residues. Per the germline V gene, CDR1 is SGHVS and CDR2 is FQNEAQ. V lost 6 bases to trimming and J lost 0 bases, with 14 bases between them. CDR3 region: CASSRGGGANYGYTF. The DNA of the CDR3 is TGTGCCAGCAGTCGCGGGGGGGGAGCTAACTATGGCTACACCTTC.

This rearrangement joins TRBV5-6 to TRBJ1-4, with TRBD1 matching 9 bases. The CDR3 loop spans 13 amino acids. Germline V gene sequence: CDR1 SGHDT, CDR2 YYEEEE. V shed 4 bases, J shed 7 bases, and the junction held 2 bases outside the gene matches. CDR3 in amino acids: CASSLTGGEKLFF. Here the CDR3 DNA reads TGTGCCAGCAGCCTGACAGGGGGTGAAAAACTGTTTTTT. Drawing the rest from reference TRBV5-6 and TRBJ1-4, the complete variable domain is DAGVTQSPTHLIKTRGQQVTLRCSPKSGHDTVSWYQQALGQGPQFIFQYYEEEERQRGNFPDRFSGHQFPNYSSELNVNALLLGDSALYLCASSLTGGEKLFFGSGTQLSVL.

The rearrangement links TRBV5-1 to TRBJ2-7; TRBD2 aligns across 14 bases. The CDR3 contains 17 residues. V lost 1 base and J lost 2; bases outside the gene matches: 5. CDR1 and CDR2 (germline): SGHRS, YFSETQ. CDR3 loop: CASSLTGTSGGPYEQYF. CDR3 bases: TGCGCCAGCAGCTTGACGGGGACTAGCGGGGGACCCTACGAGCAGTACTTC.

V gene TRBV7-8 combines with J gene TRBJ1-1; TRBD1 is a possible D gene (5 bases). Deletions cut 1 base from V and 10 bases from J, with 22 bases between. Germline-derived CDR1 and CDR2 are SGHVS and FQNEAQ. The CDR3 extends over 16 amino acids. In nucleotides, the CDR3 is TGTGCCAGCAGCTTAGTCCCCGTTGGGGCGGTCTCGTCAGCTTTCTTT. It yields the protein CASSLVPVGAVSSAFF.

V is TRBV6-5 and J is TRBJ2-5, with D possibly being TRBD1 (6 bases). There are 15 residues in the CDR3. Germline V gene lookup returns CDR1 MNHEY and CDR2 SVGAGI. V was pared by 0 bases and J by 5 bases, with 13 bases between. CDR3 in amino acids: CASSYSRLGGETQYF. CDR3 sequence (DNA): TGTGCCAGCAGTTACTCGAGATTAGGGGGTGAGACCCAGTACTTC.

The CDR3 DNA is TGTGCCAGCAGCTTAAAACGGGAGAACAAGAAAGAGACCCAGTACTTC. As protein: CASSLKRENKKETQYF. This chain links TRBV7-2 with TRBJ2-5; TRBD2 is a possible D gene (6 bases). There are 16 residues in the CDR3. Germline CDR1 reads SGHTA; CDR2 reads FQGNSA. V gave up 2 bases and J gave up 3 bases, with 16 bases separating them.

The genes are TRBV11-1 and TRBJ1-6; 9 bases map to TRBD1. V was clipped by 4 bases and J by 10 bases; unmatched bases: 5. The CDR3 has 14 amino acids. Germline V gene sequence: CDR1 SGHAT, CDR2 FQDESV (reference sequence). CDR3 amino acids: CASSSRTGDSPLHF. CDR3 bases: TGTGCCAGCAGCTCGCGGACAGGGGACTCACCCCTCCACTTT.

The V call is TRBV19, the J call TRBJ2-3; 8 nucleotides match TRBD1. J was trimmed by 11 bases and V by 5 bases; bases with no gene match: 6. The CDR3 has 12 residues. Germline assignment: CDR1 LNHDA and CDR2 SQIVND (reference sequence). CDR3 region: CASSPRQGMQYF. CDR3 coding DNA: TGTGCCAGTAGTCCCCGACAGGGGATGCAGTATTTT.

This chain links TRBV5-4 with TRBJ1-5, with 8 bases identical to TRBD1. CDR3 length: 14 amino acids. Germline loops: CDR1 SGHNT, CDR2 YYREEE (reference sequence). Trimming cost V 2 bases and J 6 bases; bases outside gene matches: 4. This chain's CDR3 is CASSFGTGGQPQHF. CDR3 nucleotides: TGTGCCAGCAGCTTTGGAACAGGGGGTCAGCCCCAGCATTTT.

The V gene is TRBV9, the J gene TRBJ2-3; the match to TRBD2 covers 8 bases. There are 16 residues in the CDR3. Germline loops: CDR1 SGDLS, CDR2 YYNGEE. Trimming cost V 0 bases and J 4 bases; bases outside gene matches: 7. The chain's CDR3 is CASSVDNRGGPDTQYF. The CDR3, as DNA: TGTGCCAGCAGCGTAGATAATCGGGGGGGCCCAGATACGCAGTATTTT.

In this sample, this clone turned up once. V and J are TRBV18 and TRBJ1-3, with TRBD1 matching over 9 bases. Germline CDR1 reads KGHSH; CDR2 reads LQKENI. The ends lost 0 bases at V and 9 bases at J; junction bases unmatched: 6. The CDR3 contains 15 residues. The CDR3 here is CASSPPGQGSTTIYF. The CDR3 DNA is TGTGCCAGCTCACCACCGGGACAGGGTTCTACCACCATATATTTT.

In this sample, this clone turned up a few times. The chain employs TRBV7-6 and TRBJ2-3, with 12 nucleotides matching TRBD2. Germline CDR1 and CDR2: SGHVS and FNYEAQ. With V trimmed by 5 bases and J by 1 base, 4 bases remained unmatched. The CDR3 contains 16 residues. CDR3 protein: CASSHRLAGGTDTQYF. The CDR3 DNA reads as TGTGCCAGCAGCCACAGACTAGCGGGGGGCACAGATACGCAGTATTTT.

The rearrangement joins TRBV4-3 to TRBJ2-7; D perhaps matches TRBD1 (5 bases). This CDR3 has 14 residues. The V gene's germline CDR1 is LGHNA and CDR2 YSLEER. V was shortened by 1 base and J by 3 bases, with 10 bases between the two germline ends. The CDR3 spells CASSQVQGFYEQYF. The CDR3 bases are TGCGCCAGCAGCCAAGTTCAGGGTTTCTACGAGCAGTACTTC.

This clone was counted a single time. This rearrangement joins TRBV27 to TRBJ2-2; D might be TRBD2 (6 bases). The germline V gene encodes CDR1 MNHEY and CDR2 SMNVEV (reference sequence). With 2 bases removed from V and 5 bases from J, the gap between germline ends came to 12 bases. The CDR3 has 15 amino acids. The CDR3 loop reads CASSLMWLATGELFF. The CDR3 DNA reads TGTGCCAGCAGTTTAATGTGGCTAGCGACCGGGGAGCTGTTTTTT.

This clone appeared a few times. J is TRBJ1-1 and V is TRBV14; D gene uncertain. CDR3 length equals 16 residues. The V and J ends lost 4 bases and 0 bases respectively, with 15 bases between them. Germline V gives CDR1 SGHDN, CDR2 FVKESK. The CDR3 DNA sequence: TGTGCCAGCAGCCCCAGAGGGCCAGATATGAACACTGAAGCTTTCTTT. This gives the protein CASSPRGPDMNTEAFF.

This sequence joins TRBV21-1 and TRBJ1-2; the tabulated D call, TRBD1, remains unverified against the DNA. TRBV21-1 is a listed pseudogene. This CDR3 contains 14 residues. The CDR3 coding sequence is TGTGCCAGCAGCAAACAGGGGGCTAACTATGGCTACACCTTC. It translates to CASSKQGANYGYTF.

DNA for the CDR3: TGTGCCAGCAGCGTAGGGGACAGCTCCTATAATTCACCCCTCCACTTT. Amino acid sequence: CASSVGDSSYNSPLHF. V is TRBV9 and J is TRBJ1-6, with 7 bases that match TRBD1. J lost 0 bases, V lost 0 bases, and 0 bases had no gene match. From germline, CDR1 is SGDLS and CDR2 YYNGEE. The length of the CDR3 is 16 residues.

This clone turned up a few times. The genes are TRBV27 and TRBJ1-2; possible D gene TRBD1, 6 bases. Between the trimmed V and J ends, which lost 5 bases and 2 bases, there was a span of 12 bases. Germline V CDR1 and CDR2: MNHEY, SMNVEV (reference sequence). The CDR3 sequence is 14 residues long. CDR3 in DNA: TGTGCCAGCAGTCGGACAGATGTGAACTATGGCTACACCTTC. Translated: CASSRTDVNYGYTF.

The J gene is TRBJ1-3, the V gene TRBV7-8; D remains ambiguous. In germline, CDR1 is SGHVS, CDR2 FQNEAQ. The CDR3 runs 13 residues. Trimming took off 5 bases at V and 2 bases at J, with 7 bases between the two ends. CDR3 DNA sequence: TGTGCCAGCAGCGCGGGCCCTGGAAACACCATATATTTT. This encodes CASSAGPGNTIYF.

CDR3 DNA: TGTGCCAGCAGTGTCTGGACAGGTCGGACAGATACGCAGTATTTT. Translated, it gives CASSVWTGRTDTQYF. The chain joins TRBV2 to TRBJ2-3, with TRBD1 matching 7 bases. Germline CDR1 and CDR2: SNHLY and FYNNEI. V was pared by 4 bases and J by 3 bases, with 7 bases of the junction left unmatched. The CDR3 contains 15 residues.

The chain links TRBV2 to TRBJ1-6, with 7 bases matching TRBD1. V lost 2 bases to trimming and J lost 9 bases; unmatched junction nucleotides: 10. Per the germline V gene, CDR1 is SNHLY and CDR2 is FYNNEI. The CDR3 is 16 amino acids. CDR3 nucleotide sequence: TGTGCCAGCAGTGAATGGGCCGGGACAGTTGTTTCACCCCTCCACTTT. Translated: CASSEWAGTVVSPLHF.

The V gene is TRBV2, the J gene TRBJ1-5, with a possible D match to TRBD1 (5 bases). V lost 6 bases and J lost 3, with 12 bases in between. The CDR3 loop spans 14 amino acids. The germline V gene has CDR1 SNHLY and CDR2 FYNNEI. CDR3 residues: CASRETGFNQPQHF. The DNA of the CDR3 is TGTGCCAGCAGGGAAACAGGTTTCAATCAGCCCCAGCATTTT.

The chain combines TRBV9 with TRBJ1-6; 7 bases align to TRBD1. The V segment lost 1 base and the J segment 7 bases; nucleotides outside the gene matches: 2. Per the germline V gene, CDR1 is SGDLS and CDR2 is YYNGEE. The CDR3 has 14 residues. CDR3 sequence reads: CASSVTGQNSPLHF. In nucleotides, the CDR3 is TGTGCCAGCAGCGTAACGGGACAGAATTCACCCCTCCACTTT. Full variable domain (outside the CDR3, taken from reference TRBV9 and TRBJ1-6): DSGVTQTPKHLITATGQRVTLRCSPRSGDLSVYWYQQSLDQGLQFLIQYYNGEERAKGNILERFSAQQFPDLHSELNLSSLELGDSALYFCASSVTGQNSPLHFGNGTRLTVT.

Regarding this clone: Because the CDR3 is missing its conserved closing phenylalanine or tryptophan, this is likely a read error. The DNA is omitted, as the CDR3 cannot be located on it reliably, and the CDR3 follows TCRdb's listing. This chain connects TRBV5-6 to TRBJ1-2; the listed D gene, TRBD1, was not tested against the DNA. Germline assignment: CDR1 SGHDT and CDR2 YYEEEE. The CDR3 contains 12 residues when both ends are counted. The CDR3 is CASSIRQETGSV.

The chain is built from TRBV5-4 and TRBJ1-2, with TRBD1 identical over 7 bases. Germline CDR1 reads SGHNT; CDR2 reads YYREEE (reference sequence). CDR3 size: 15 residues. V trimming: 1 base; J trimming: 5 bases; junction bases outside the gene matches: 8. CDR3 region: CASSLPSLTGYGYTF. CDR3 nucleotides: TGTGCCAGCAGCTTGCCCAGTTTGACAGGGTATGGCTACACCTTC. The variable domain in full, completed from reference TRBV5-4 and TRBJ1-2, reads ETGVTQSPTHLIKTRGQQVTLRCSSQSGHNTVSWYQQALGQGPQFIFQYYREEENGRGNFPPRFSGLQFPNYSSELNVNALELDDSALYLCASSLPSLTGYGYTFGSGTRLTVV.

This clone appeared once. The CDR3: CASTSSGGTDTQYF. The CDR3 coding sequence is TGTGCCAGTACCTCTAGCGGGGGAACAGATACGCAGTATTTT. The rearrangement uses TRBV6-1 and TRBJ2-3, with 10 bases that match TRBD2. The CDR3 has 14 amino acids. The V segment lost 9 bases and the J segment 3 bases; nucleotides outside the gene matches: 6. CDR1 and CDR2 from the germline V gene are MNHNS and SASEGT.

This chain joins TRBV6-6 and TRBJ2-6; D not resolved. CDR3 length: 16 residues. V was clipped by 0 bases and J by 1 base, with 7 bases between them. In germline, CDR1 is MNHNY, CDR2 SVGAGI (reference sequence). The CDR3 is CASSYSERSGANVLTF. CDR3 coding DNA: TGTGCCAGCAGTTACTCGGAGAGATCTGGGGCCAACGTCCTGACTTTC.

The chain is built from TRBV19 and TRBJ1-1; 9 positions match TRBD1. V was clipped by 3 bases and J by 4 bases; unmatched bases: 9. The CDR3 loop spans 16 amino acids. CDR1 is LNHDA, CDR2 SQIVND, per germline (reference sequence). As DNA, the CDR3 is TGTGCCAGTAGTATTAGGGGACAGGGTTTTTCCACTGAAGCTTTCTTT. As protein: CASSIRGQGFSTEAFF. Looking up the rest from reference TRBV19 and TRBJ1-1 gives the full variable domain: DGGITQSPKYLFRKEGQNVTLSCEQNLNHDAMYWYRQDPGQGLRLIYYSQIVNDFQKGDIAEGYSVSREKKESFPLTVTSAQKNPTAFYLCASSIRGQGFSTEAFFGQGTRLTVV.